The present entry profiles one T cell receptor (beta chain) with its context. The assay was immunoSEQ multiplex PCR, and TCRdb's table has in-frame clones only and misses some. Of over 65,000 clones listed, around 93% are singletons. The V gene end was trimmed by 1 base and the J gene end by 4 bases; junction bases not matched to a gene: 3. The CDR3 has 15 residues. Germline V CDR1 and CDR2: SGHTA, FQGTGA. This sample stems from a study of T cell changes during pregnancy in multiple sclerosis. The chain recombines TRBV7-3 with TRBJ1-1, with TRBD1 matching 10 bases. The specimen comprised peripheral blood, sampled in the first trimester of pregnancy. This clonotype was obtained from a female donor in good health, enrolled as a control in a pregnancy study. CDR3 nucleotides: TGTGCCAGCAGCTTAAAGGGGACAGGGGTCACTGAAGCTTTCTTT. It yields the protein CASSLKGTGVTEAFF.